These 5 T cell receptor beta chains share one sample of origin, sequenced in a study of T-cell memory formation after mild COVID-19. TCRdb ran MiXCR on the 5' RACE reads and lists one entry per CDR3 protein. The sample comprises about 190,000 distinct CDR3 sequences, about 16% of which are singletons, and around 2.4% rests with the top ten. What was sequenced was PBMCs or a T cell subset sorted from them (not recorded which). The receptors were gathered from an adult woman who had mild COVID-19 (a few samples of this study predate the infection). Cell type and time point are not known.

The CDR3: CSVGFSNQPQHF. CDR3 DNA: TGCAGCGTTGGCTTTAGCAATCAGCCCCAGCATTTT. This chain uses TRBV29-1 with TRBJ1-5; D is undetermined. CDR3 size: 12 residues. CDR1 and CDR2 (germline): SQVTM, ANQGSEA. V was pared by 4 bases and J by 0 bases, with 4 bases between.

The rearrangement uses TRBV15 and TRBJ2-1; TRBD1 matches 9 bases. The CDR3 runs 19 residues. After removal of 0 bases from V and 0 bases from J, the junction contained 9 bases not matched to a gene. The germline CDR1 and CDR2 sequences are LNHNV and YYDKDF (reference sequence). Here the CDR3 reads CATSREEGQGFFSYNEQFF. CDR3 in DNA: TGTGCCACCAGCAGAGAGGAGGGACAGGGCTTTTTCTCCTACAATGAGCAGTTCTTC. Drawing the rest from reference TRBV15 and TRBJ2-1, the complete variable domain is DAMVIQNPRYQVTQFGKPVTLSCSQTLNHNVMYWYQQKSSQAPKLLFHYYDKDFNNEADTPDNFQSRRPNTSFCFLDIRSPGLGDTAMYLCATSREEGQGFFSYNEQFFGPGTRLTVL.

This clonotype has only a few counts. This chain uses TRBV9 with TRBJ1-3; 12 bases agree with TRBD1. V lost 0 bases, J lost 4 bases, and 8 bases stayed unmatched. CDR1 is SGDLS, CDR2 YYNGEE, per germline. This CDR3 is built from 18 residues. The CDR3 protein is CASSVARDRGLLGNTIYF. In DNA, the CDR3 is TGTGCCAGCAGCGTAGCCCGGGACAGGGGGCTCCTCGGAAACACCATATATTTT.

The chain recombines TRBV4-1 with TRBJ2-5; D is uncertain. The CDR3 totals 12 residues. V was clipped by 2 bases and J by 1 base, with 2 bases between them. The germline V gene has CDR1 MGHRA and CDR2 YSYEKL. The CDR3 loop reads CASSQIQETQYF. CDR3 nucleotides: TGCGCCAGCAGCCAAATCCAAGAGACCCAGTACTTC.

The V call is TRBV12-3 or TRBV12-4, the J call TRBJ2-6; D gene unclear. This CDR3 contains 15 residues. V lost 5 bases to trimming and J lost 3 bases, with 11 bases between them. The CDR3 bases are TGTGCCAGCAGTCCCATCGGGTATGGGGCCAACGTCCTGACTTTC. Translated, it gives CASSPIGYGANVLTF.